The rows below give T cell receptor beta chains drawn from one sample of a study of cytomegalovirus exposure and HLA in healthy donors. Method: immunoSEQ multiplex PCR; TCRdb's copy keeps in-frame clones and lacks some. The table shows some 190,000 clones, with around 80% occurring only once. The sequenced sample was PBMCs. These TCRs come from a man in his late teens or twenties in good health and CMV-seronegative. CDR3s include the opening cysteine and the closing phenylalanine or tryptophan. D genes are given only for firm matches. Clone size, where shown, is once, few, many, or a class for clones that have expanded.

v_gene,abundance,d_gene,j_gene,CDR3nt,CDR3aa
TRBV2,-,-,TRBJ2-7,TGTGCCAGCACCCTCACCCTAGGTACCGAGCAGTACTTC,CASTLTLGTEQYF
TRBV7-3,-,-,TRBJ1-2,TGTGCCAGCAGCTTACCGTCAGGGGATGGCTACACCTTC,CASSLPSGDGYTF
TRBV6-1,-,-,TRBJ2-3,TGTGCCAGCAGTGAAGGTGGCGGGGAGCAGTATTTT,CASSEGGGEQYF
TRBV1,-,-,TRBJ2-2,TGCACCAGCAGCCCTAACGGACTAGCGGGCGAGAACACCGGGGAGCTGTTTTTT,CTSSPNGLAGENTGELFF
TRBV7-2,-,-,TRBJ2-3,TGTGCCAGCAGCTTAGGGTTAGGTGGGGCCACAGATACGCAGTATTTT,CASSLGLGGATDTQYF
TRBV28,-,-,TRBJ2-2,TGTGCCAGCAGCGACAGGCCCACGAACACCGGGGAGCTGTTTTTT,CASSDRPTNTGELFF
TRBV27,-,-,TRBJ2-2,TGTGCCAGCAGTTTAGGTACCAGCGATCACACCGGGGAGCTGTTTTTT,CASSLGTSDHTGELFF
TRBV6-5,once,-,TRBJ1-2,TGTGCCAGCAGTTACTCGAGGGGGAACTATGGCTACACCTTC,CASSYSRGNYGYTF
TRBV30,-,TRBD1,TRBJ1-6,TGTGCCTGGGGTACACGACAGGGCTGGTATAATTCACCCCTCCACTTT,CAWGTRQGWYNSPLHF
TRBV18,-,TRBD1,TRBJ2-1,TGTGCCAGCTCAGAAGGACAGGGGGCCTACAATGAGCAGTTCTTC,CASSEGQGAYNEQFF
TRBV5-4,-,-,TRBJ1-1,TGTGCCAGCAGCTTGAACAGGGAGAACACTGAAGCTTTCTTT,CASSLNRENTEAFF
TRBV27,few,TRBD2,TRBJ2-3,TGTGCCAGCAGTTTTGGACTAGCGGGCCCCAGGAGGGATACGCAGTATTTT,CASSFGLAGPRRDTQYF
TRBV29-1,-,-,TRBJ1-2,TGCAGCCCCATGGGAGTTAACTATGGCTACACCTTC,CSPMGVNYGYTF
TRBV5-6,-,TRBD1,TRBJ2-7,TGTGCCAGCAGCTCCTCGGACAGGGATCCCCGGGAGCAGTACTTC,CASSSSDRDPREQYF
TRBV5-4,-,TRBD2,TRBJ2-3,TGTGCCAGCAGCGGAGGGGGCGGGGGGGCCACGGATACGCAGTATTTT,CASSGGGGGATDTQYF
TRBV9,-,-,TRBJ2-2,TGTGCCAGCAGCGTAGGGGGTAGCGCTGCGGCCGGGGAGCTGTTTTTT,CASSVGGSAAAGELFF
TRBV18,few,-,TRBJ1-1,TGTGCCAGCTCACCAATGCGGGGTACTGAAGCTTTCTTT,CASSPMRGTEAFF
TRBV28,-,-,TRBJ2-1,TGTGCCAGCCGGAGGGACCCATCATACAATGAGCAGTTCTTC,CASRRDPSYNEQFF
TRBV9,-,TRBD1,TRBJ1-2,TGTGCCAGCAGCCCACAGGGGGTCGATGGCTACACCTTC,CASSPQGVDGYTF
TRBV5-1,few,-,TRBJ1-1,TGCGCCAGCAGCTTGTCACAGATCACTGAAGCTTTCTTT,CASSLSQITEAFF
TRBV28,-,TRBD1,TRBJ1-3,TGTGCCAGCAGTGACCGGGACAGTGCCCCCTCTGGAAACACCATATATTTT,CASSDRDSAPSGNTIYF
TRBV6-5,-,TRBD1,TRBJ1-1,TGTGCCAGCAGTTACTACACAGGGGGTTTGAACACTGAAGCTTTCTTT,CASSYYTGGLNTEAFF
TRBV9,-,TRBD1,TRBJ2-2,TGTGCCAGCAGCGTAGATCCCGGACAGGCCACCGGGGAGCTGTTTTTT,CASSVDPGQATGELFF
TRBV9,-,-,TRBJ2-5,TGTGCCAGCAGCGAGCGGGACAGGCCCCAGACCCAGTACTTC,CASSERDRPQTQYF
TRBV30,-,-,TRBJ2-7,TGTGCCTGGTCGGGTTTCGACGAGCAGTACTTC,CAWSGFDEQYF
TRBV28,-,-,TRBJ1-5,TGTGCCAGCAGTTTAGGGGGAGGGTGGTATCAGCCCCAGCATTTT,CASSLGGGWYQPQHF
TRBV5-1,-,-,TRBJ2-7,TGCGCCAGCACCCCTCGCGTAGGGAGCTCCTACGAGCAGTACTTC,CASTPRVGSSYEQYF
TRBV6-1,few,-,TRBJ1-4,TGTGCCAGCAGTGCGAGCCAGGAGGGGTTAGGTCTGTTTTTT,CASSASQEGLGLFF
TRBV5-6,few,-,TRBJ1-3,TGTGCCAGCAGCTTACCCACAGGACCCTCTGGAAACACCATATATTTT,CASSLPTGPSGNTIYF
TRBV11-1,-,-,TRBJ1-6,TGTGCCAGCAGCTTAGGTCTTGGGGCCACTCTCCACTTT,CASSLGLGATLHF
TRBV5-6,-,TRBD2,TRBJ2-1,TGTGCCAGCAACCCGGGACTAGCAAGCTACAATGAGCAGTTCTTC,CASNPGLASYNEQFF
TRBV9,-,-,TRBJ2-3,TGTGCCAGCAGCGCCGGGACACCGGATACGCAGTATTTT,CASSAGTPDTQYF
TRBV15,-,-,TRBJ1-2,TGTGCCACCAGCAGAGAAGGTGGCAGGGGCTACTATGGCTACACCTTC,CATSREGGRGYYGYTF
TRBV9,-,-,TRBJ2-5,TGTGCCAGCAGCGTAGGGTCCGGGAAAGAGACCCAGTACTTC,CASSVGSGKETQYF
TRBV14,-,-,TRBJ2-7,TGTGCCAGCAGCCAAGAGGGCCGAAGCTTAAGCTACGAGCAGTACTTC,CASSQEGRSLSYEQYF
TRBV7-2,-,TRBD1,TRBJ2-2,TGTGCCAGCAGCTTAGGAACAGGGGGAGGCACCGGGGAGCTGTTTTTT,CASSLGTGGGTGELFF
TRBV28,once,TRBD1,TRBJ2-7,TGTGCCAGCAGTCCCTCGGGACAGGGGTCTAACGAGCAGTACTTC,CASSPSGQGSNEQYF
TRBV6-5,few,TRBD1,TRBJ1-1,TGTGCCAGCAGTTACCCGGGACAGGGGAGGCGTCGCGCTTTCTTT,CASSYPGQGRRRAFF
TRBV6-1,-,TRBD1,TRBJ2-7,TGTGCCAGCCGTGCCGGACAGGGGAGCTACGAGCAGTACTTC,CASRAGQGSYEQYF
TRBV7-9,-,TRBD1,TRBJ1-5,TGTGCCAGCAGCGCGACAGGGGATAATCAGCCCCAGCATTTT,CASSATGDNQPQHF
TRBV28,once,TRBD1,TRBJ1-4,TGTGCCAGCAGGGTTAGGGACAGCCCAACGCTGTTTTTT,CASRVRDSPTLFF
TRBV7-9,-,-,TRBJ1-6,TGTGCCAGTTACGGTTCACCCCTCCACTTT,CASYGSPLHF
TRBV29-1,once,TRBD2,TRBJ2-5,TGCAGCGTCCAAGGGACTATCTCGGAGACCCAGTACTTC,CSVQGTISETQYF
TRBV10-3,-,TRBD1,TRBJ2-5,TGTGCCATCAGCGGGACAGGAGTTCCCCAAGAGACCCAGTACTTC,CAISGTGVPQETQYF
TRBV6-5,few,TRBD1,TRBJ1-1,TGTGCCAGCAGTTTTTCGTTCACAGGGGAAGGTGAAGCTTTCTTT,CASSFSFTGEGEAFF
TRBV25-1,-,TRBD1,TRBJ1-2,TGTGCCAGCAGCGTAATGGGACAGGGCTATGGCTACACCTTC,CASSVMGQGYGYTF
TRBV5-6,-,-,TRBJ2-2,TGTGCCAGCAGCTTTAGATTCGGGACTGGCTTCACCGGGGAGCTGTTTTTT,CASSFRFGTGFTGELFF
TRBV7-6,-,-,TRBJ1-1,TGTGCCAGCAGCTTAGGTCTCAGGGGGAACACTGAAGCTTTCTTT,CASSLGLRGNTEAFF
TRBV25-1,-,TRBD1,TRBJ1-1,TGTGCCAGCAGTGACCTGCAGGGGGCGGGCACTGAAGCTTTCTTT,CASSDLQGAGTEAFF
TRBV6-6,-,-,TRBJ1-1,TGTGCCAGCAGCGACAGGACTGAAGCTTTCTTT,CASSDRTEAFF
TRBV4-2,-,TRBD2,TRBJ2-3,TGTGCCAGCAGCCAAGGGATAGCGGGGGGGCCAACCACAGATACGCAGTATTTT,CASSQGIAGGPTTDTQYF
TRBV5-1,-,TRBD1,TRBJ2-1,TGCGCCAGCAGCCCCCATGGACCCTCCATGGGACAGGGTACCTACAATGAGCAGTTCTTC,CASSPHGPSMGQGTYNEQFF
TRBV13,once,-,TRBJ1-2,TGTGCCAGCAGCCCAAATCGGGGCGGGGAGGGCTATGGCTACACCTTC,CASSPNRGGEGYGYTF
TRBV30,-,TRBD2,TRBJ2-7,TGTGCCTGGGCGAAGGGGACTAGCGGCTACGAGCAGTACTTC,CAWAKGTSGYEQYF
TRBV5-1,-,TRBD2,TRBJ2-1,TGCGCCAGCAGCTTGAGGACTAGCGGAGGTATGGAGCAGTTCTTC,CASSLRTSGGMEQFF
TRBV10-2,-,-,TRBJ2-2,TGCGCCAGCCGTCGGGGCGGGGAGCTGTTTTTT,CASRRGGELFF
TRBV7-8,-,TRBD1,TRBJ2-3,TGTGCCAGCAGCTTAGTCGGGACAGCAAGCTTCACAGATACGCAGTATTTT,CASSLVGTASFTDTQYF